This TCR beta chain is from a study of long-term antiretroviral therapy in people with HIV (dated by TCRdb to the early 2020s). Looking at the study overall: Collection of the earliest samples took place about a decade ahead of the 2015 WHO recommendation for immediate ART, at a time when ART was typically delayed until CD4 counts fell. Test extractions of a monoclonal T-cell line alongside a few dozen polyclonal samples showed no cross-contamination during QIAcube processing. Whether ART initiation and durable HIV suppression were associated with changes in peripheral blood TRB repertoire composition and diversity was tested in a retrospective serial study. The cohort contributed about 200 cryopreserved PBMC samples from around 30 adults with confirmed HIV infection, collected serially over a mean of about six years (range 1-12). About two fifths of the roughly 30 participants with HIV were female. The study at large found these results: Starting ART was linked to a significant rise in TRB diversity, yet even with long-term ART the diversity remained significantly lower than in transplant donor controls. Owing to limited PBMC availability, only the TCR beta chain was sequenced, without alpha chain pairing. CDR3 length ranges in HIV repertoires were narrower than in controls, and network structure suggested an antigen-experienced repertoire with only a slight naive shift after ART. Because pre-ART samples had limited cell numbers, unsorted PBMC were profiled rather than sorted CD4+ and CD8+ T cells. The samples span the years 2004 to 2017, and the ART regimens used may be less effective than current regimens. Inferences about post-ART repertoire changes are limited because no data were available on ART adherence, viral resistance or therapy changes. At every time point, the repertoire was dominated by expanded TRB clones first identified before ART initiation, although this dominance fluctuated and, in many PLHIV, declined after ART.

V is trimmed back by 0 bases and J by 0 bases, and the junction contains 2 bases that no gene match accounts for. CDR1 and CDR2 (SGHAT, FQNNGV) derive from the germline V gene. The CDR3 sequence holds 15 residues, the cysteine and phenylalanine included. The entry retains the CDR3 DNA only, 45 bases that are in frame from base 1. Remarks on this clone: There is no known antigen for this receptor. Base qualities are not recorded, but no much larger clone differs from it by a single base.

Sequencing of the TRB variable region was done with the immunoSEQ hsTCRB v3.0 assay at survey level resolution. The targeted TRB sequencing depth was about 35,000-55,000 T-cell genomes per sample. TRB libraries were pooled and sequenced on an Illumina MiSeq using a v3 150-cycle kit. Per the original workflow: Analysis of repertoires was carried out in R inside a reproducible Nextflow workflow spanning QC, data transformation and analysis. LymphoSeq2, an R package for AIRR-Seq data exploration, was used to implement custom analyses. Several samples yielding fewer than 5000 total TRB sequences were excluded, leaving 150 to 200 analyzed HIV repertoires. Among the approximately 200 retained HIV repertoires, 55 to 65 were collected before ART initiation and approximately 130 after ART initiation. Each repertoire was downsampled to 5000 TRB nucleotide sequences, and summary statistics were averaged across 100 downsampling iterations. TRB sequences were retained for analysis only if CDR3 regions of at least seven amino acids were present. A Shannon entropy-derived clonality score and the Gini coefficient were used to measure diversity. In the repertoire networks, any two of the top 5000 CDR3 amino acid sequences were linked whenever the two sequences differed by an edit distance of one. Antigen specificity groups and MHC restriction were predicted for TRB CDR3 amino acid sequences with GLIPH2. CDR3 amino acid sequences were matched against VDJdb and McPAS-TCR to flag known CMV, EBV, HIV or tissue antigen associations. Pre-ART, post-ART and control groups were compared with Wilcoxon signed-rank tests and Holm-Bonferroni correction. TCRdb obtained this table from immuneACCESS and retained in-frame rearrangements with V and J assigned. These tables miss some clones; where compared with another copy, unresolved V genes account for less than half of the shortfall, and the remainder is unexplained. That table gives V, J and clone size, and the DNA gave D and trimming. This sample is represented by fewer than 20,000 clones; 80% to 90% of them were singletons. The ten largest clones take up about 17% of the sample.

Participants were included only if at least one PBMC sample before ART initiation and at least two post-ART samples were available. Every participant with HIV received treatment in the United States of America. Before DNA extraction, cryopreserved samples containing 1-10 million PBMC were thawed and washed. At the time of the earliest PBMC sample, participants with HIV were aged between roughly 23 and 60 years. Each participant contributed PBMC samples from 1-4 timepoints before ART initiation and 2-8 timepoints after ART initiation, with a median of 7 samples. For every participant, serial HIV viral load, CD4+ T-cell count, ART history and demographic data were obtained. A Qiagen kit on a QIAcube was used to extract genomic DNA from unsorted PBMC, with samples processed in batches of 12.

The starting material was unsorted PBMCs, obtained 0.6 years after starting antiretroviral therapy. The receptor chain draws on TRBV11-2 and TRBJ2-7, with TRBD2 identical over 7 junction bases. The receptor comes from a woman between 18 and 29 years old with HIV. At the DNA level, the sequence is TGTGCCAGCAGCTTAGACGGCGGGAGCTCCTACGAGCAGTACTTC. Its translation reads: CASSLDGGSSYEQYF. The full variable domain, completed from the reference TRBV11-2 and TRBJ2-7 proteins outside the CDR3, reads EAGVAQSPRYKIIEKRQSVAFWCNPISGHATLYWYQQILGQGPKLLIQFQNNGVVDDSQLPKDRFSAERLKGVDSTLKIQPAKLEDSAVYLCASSLDGGSSYEQYFGPGTRLTVT.